The rows below give T cell receptor beta chains drawn from one sample of a study of CDR3 diversity in severe acne. One entry per CDR3 protein results from TCRdb running MiXCR on the PCR reads. The repertoire holds some 85,000 distinct CDR3 sequences, with less than 65% as singletons. Sequenced: blood. The receptors stem from a male donor with severe acne vulgaris. Both conserved end residues are part of each CDR3. A D gene is named only where the DNA matches it firmly.

V gene	J gene	D gene	CDR3 protein
TRBV7-8	TRBJ1-5	TRBD1	CASSGVTGARQPQHF
TRBV7-9	TRBJ2-6	TRBD1	CASSAPTGTGGANVLTF
TRBV10-3	TRBJ2-2	-	CAISGTPGVVNTGELFF
TRBV20-1	TRBJ1-1	-	CSATMSNTEAFF
TRBV4-3	TRBJ2-1	TRBD2	CASSQDHREVIYNEQFF
TRBV28	TRBJ2-3	-	CASHGRLGTDTQYF
TRBV2	TRBJ1-4	-	CASRNEKLFF
TRBV20-1	TRBJ1-5	TRBD1	CSATGQGIQPQHF
TRBV25-1	TRBJ2-5	-	CASGETDRTYGQYF
TRBV20-1	TRBJ2-7	-	CSARHRESVEQYF
TRBV10-2	TRBJ2-3	TRBD2	CASTLRWTSGTDTQYF
TRBV3-1	TRBJ2-5	-	CASSQGGQETQYF
TRBV2	TRBJ1-1	-	CASSEGDLGTEAFF
TRBV5-8	TRBJ2-7	TRBD2	CASSFRQGLLAGRPYEQYF
TRBV10-1	TRBJ2-1	-	CASSESEEYNEQFF
TRBV9	TRBJ2-5	TRBD2	CASSGGLAEDQETQYF
TRBV6-5	TRBJ1-5	-	CASSFREGSNQPQHF
TRBV18	TRBJ2-1	TRBD1	CASSLSGTGAFNEQLF
TRBV7-2	TRBJ2-7	-	CASSLALGDAYEQYF
TRBV7-9	TRBJ2-5	TRBD1	CASSSGQGETQYF
TRBV7-8	TRBJ2-7	-	CASSLEFSPPGEQYF
TRBV11-1	TRBJ2-5	TRBD2	CASTQRGGETQYF
TRBV14	TRBJ2-2	-	CASSQVGGSGAGELFF
TRBV20-1	TRBJ2-2	TRBD1	CSPGGYTGELFF
TRBV5-6	TRBJ2-6	-	CASSPRGALTGANVLTF
TRBV2	TRBJ2-3	-	CASQPGLSYNEQYF
TRBV5-1	TRBJ2-1	-	CASSLRAVGAYNEQFF
TRBV6-2/TRBV6-3	TRBJ2-1	-	CASSYIGSFSYNEQFF
TRBV24-1	TRBJ1-5	-	CATSGTGTNQPQHF
TRBV11-2	TRBJ1-2	-	CASSLGAASVTF
TRBV6-1	TRBJ1-1	-	CASSPKGHTEAFF
TRBV10-3	TRBJ1-5	TRBD1	CAINDGQGDQPQHF
TRBV2	TRBJ1-5	-	CASSEYGGGNQPQHF
TRBV20-1	TRBJ1-3	-	CSATRTGNTIYF
TRBV12-3/TRBV12-4	TRBJ2-7	-	CASSPSGLIYEQYF
TRBV20-1	TRBJ1-2	-	CRVASGTPDSGYTF
TRBV28	TRBJ1-3	-	CASSLTPLSGNTIYF
TRBV29-1	TRBJ2-2	-	CSVEDLEFRELFF
TRBV4-1	TRBJ2-3	TRBD1	CASSQRHRGEGTDTQYF
TRBV7-8	TRBJ2-3	TRBD2	CASTLEASGSVDTQYF
TRBV27	TRBJ2-7	TRBD1	CASSAWDSFSYEQYF
TRBV15	TRBJ2-7	-	CATSREANTGELYF
TRBV24-1	TRBJ2-5	-	CATSDLVGVKETQYF
TRBV20-1	TRBJ2-5	-	CSASREETQYF
TRBV28	TRBJ1-1	-	CASSPRTGNTEAFF
TRBV2	TRBJ2-7	-	CASIGFEQYF
TRBV7-8	TRBJ2-6	-	CASSTQGRDPGANVLTF
TRBV20-1	TRBJ2-7	-	CSARDFPDYGYVEQYF
TRBV20-1	TRBJ2-1	-	CSAVDVSSYNEQFF
TRBV15	TRBJ2-2	-	CATSRLRTGELFF